What follows are 23 T cell receptor beta chains derived from one specimen sequenced in a study of control samples from healthy donors and cancer patients. The table came from immunoSEQ multiplex PCR; TCRdb's copy has only in-frame clones and leaves some out. Of approximately 97,000 clones listed, around 88% were seen once; the top ten hold 14%. The sequencing input was blood. These TCRs come from a man younger than 40 in good health.

The chain couples TRBV11-2 to TRBJ1-1, with 8 bases matching TRBD1. Germline V gives CDR1 SGHAT, CDR2 FQNNGV. The ends lost 4 bases at V and 3 bases at J; junction bases unmatched: 10. The CDR3 contains 16 residues. CDR3 in DNA: TGTGCCAGCAGCTCCCCAGGACAGGGCGCGGACACTGAAGCTTTCTTT. This translates into CASSSPGQGADTEAFF.

The chain has TRBV15 and TRBJ2-5; D not resolved. Germline CDR1 LNHNV, CDR2 YYDKDF (reference sequence). The ends were cut back, 1 base at V and 5 bases at J, with 20 bases in the middle. The CDR3 contains 17 residues. The DNA for the CDR3 is TGTGCCACCAGCAGAGGGGTAGATCTGAAGCAATCGGAGACCCAGTACTTC. Protein product: CATSRGVDLKQSETQYF. Looking up the rest from reference TRBV15 and TRBJ2-5 gives the full variable domain: DAMVIQNPRYQVTQFGKPVTLSCSQTLNHNVMYWYQQKSSQAPKLLFHYYDKDFNNEADTPDNFQSRRPNTSFCFLDIRSPGLGDTAMYLCATSRGVDLKQSETQYFGPGTRLLVL.

The chain has TRBV2 and TRBJ1-4; maybe TRBD1 (6 bases). Trimming removed 5 bases from V and 4 bases from J, with 14 bases in between. CDR1 is SNHLY, CDR2 FYNNEI, per germline. This CDR3 contains 15 residues. The CDR3 DNA sequence: TGTGCCAGCAGTAAACAGGGTTTTCGTAATGAAAAACTGTTTTTT. This sequence encodes CASSKQGFRNEKLFF.

V gene TRBV30 combines with J gene TRBJ2-6; TRBD1 matches 8 bases. V shed 0 bases and J 1 base; nucleotides not matched to a gene: 8. The CDR3 is 18 amino acids. The germline V gene encodes CDR1 GTSNPN and CDR2 SVGIG (reference sequence). The CDR3 coding sequence is TGTGCCTGGAGTGTACTCAGGCAGGGGGCATCTGGGGCCAACGTCCTGACTTTC. It specifies CAWSVLRQGASGANVLTF.

This chain connects TRBV5-1 to TRBJ2-7; D unresolved. This CDR3 comprises 11 residues. Germline values: CDR1 SGHRS, CDR2 YFSETQ. Trimming stripped 7 bases from V and 5 bases from J, with 10 bases between. The CDR3 loop reads CASAFLDEQYF. CDR3 in DNA: TGCGCCAGCGCCTTTCTGGACGAGCAGTACTTC.

The chain is built from TRBV27 and TRBJ2-7, with 11 bases fitting TRBD2. The CDR3 consists of 15 residues. Germline trimming cut 6 bases from V and 2 bases from J; bases unmatched to any gene: 6. From germline, CDR1 is MNHEY and CDR2 SMNVEV (reference sequence). CDR3 region: CASSVTSGSPYEQYF. The DNA for the CDR3 is TGTGCCAGCAGCGTAACTAGCGGGAGCCCCTACGAGCAGTACTTC.

This sequence joins TRBV4-1 and TRBJ1-4, with D tentatively TRBD1 (5 bases). The CDR3 contains 15 residues. Germline CDR1 is MGHRA and CDR2 is YSYEKL. The CDR3 bases are TGCCCCACCAGCCCGCCGGGGGGGGCTAATGAAAAACTGTTTTTT. It specifies CPTSPPGGANEKLFF.

The rearrangement joins TRBV5-4 to TRBJ2-5; no clear D. The CDR3 is made up of 14 amino acids. Germline V gene sequence: CDR1 SGHNT, CDR2 YYREEE (reference sequence). Trimming stripped 1 base from V and 2 bases from J, with 9 bases between. Here the CDR3 reads CASSLSGGQETQYF. The CDR3 DNA is TGTGCCAGCAGCTTGTCGGGCGGTCAAGAGACCCAGTACTTC. The full variable domain, its missing parts supplied by reference TRBV5-4 and TRBJ2-5, is ETGVTQSPTHLIKTRGQQVTLRCSSQSGHNTVSWYQQALGQGPQFIFQYYREEENGRGNFPPRFSGLQFPNYSSELNVNALELDDSALYLCASSLSGGQETQYFGPGTRLLVL.

This clone has only one observation. The chain couples TRBV25-1 to TRBJ2-3; D is possibly TRBD2 (6 bases). The CDR3 has 14 residues. V was pared by 5 bases and J by 0 bases, with 9 bases between. Germline V gene sequence: CDR1 MGHDK, CDR2 SYGVNS. This chain's CDR3 is CASSPLASTDTQYF. The CDR3 DNA sequence: TGTGCCAGCAGTCCTCTAGCGAGCACAGATACGCAGTATTTT.

The genes are TRBV2 and TRBJ2-3; 7 bases fit TRBD2. This CDR3 is built from 15 residues. V lost 6 bases and J lost 0; bases outside the gene matches: 6. Germline lookup yields CDR1 SNHLY and CDR2 FYNNEI. CDR3 nucleotide sequence: TGTGCCAGCAGCGACGGGACTATTAGCACAGATACGCAGTATTTT. Encoded protein: CASSDGTISTDTQYF.

The rearrangement joins TRBV9 to TRBJ2-7, with D perhaps matching TRBD1 (6 bases). The CDR3 has 15 residues. Germline V gene data show CDR1 as SGDLS and CDR2 as YYNGEE. V lost 7 bases and J lost 3, with 20 bases in between. The CDR3 DNA reads TGTGCCAGCTCCACAGGGTTATCATACAGCTACGAGCAGTACTTC. This gives the protein CASSTGLSYSYEQYF.

J is TRBJ1-2 and V is TRBV5-4; 8 nucleotides agree with TRBD1. The J segment lost 4 bases and the V segment lost 0 bases, leaving 5 bases of the junction unmatched. The CDR3 spans 15 residues. Germline CDR1 reads SGHNT; CDR2 reads YYREEE (reference sequence). Here the CDR3 reads CASSLDSGGFYGYTF. The CDR3 DNA follows: TGTGCCAGCAGCTTGGACTCAGGGGGCTTCTATGGCTACACCTTC.

This clone turned up a few times. The J gene is TRBJ1-2, the V gene TRBV29-1; no reliable D call. Germline lookup yields CDR1 SQVTM and CDR2 ANQGSEA. V was clipped by 7 bases and J by 4 bases, with 13 bases between them. The CDR3 consists of 12 residues. As DNA, the CDR3 is TGCAGCGCTGAGAGAGATCCCTATGGCTACACCTTC. Translating gives CSAERDPYGYTF.

The V call is TRBV5-1, the J call TRBJ2-7; no clear D. Germline assignment: CDR1 SGHRS and CDR2 YFSETQ. V lost 1 base, J lost 5 bases, and 13 bases lay in between. The CDR3 runs to 14 residues. In DNA, the CDR3 is TGCGCCAGCAGCTTGTTTTCGCTGGCTGACGAGCAGTACTTC. Translating it yields CASSLFSLADEQYF.

The V gene is TRBV19, the J gene TRBJ2-7; a possible D gene is TRBD2 (7 bases). V shed 1 base and J shed 4 bases, with 11 bases lying between them. The CDR3 extends over 14 amino acids. CDR1 and CDR2 from the germline V gene are LNHDA and SQIVND (reference sequence). For the CDR3, the DNA is TGTGCCAGTAGTATAGCGGGGGGCGGATACGAGCAGTACTTC. This codes for CASSIAGGGYEQYF.

This chain links TRBV2 with TRBJ2-2; D not resolved. The CDR3 has 15 residues. Germline V gene lookup returns CDR1 SNHLY and CDR2 FYNNEI. V shed 7 bases and J shed 1 base, with 13 bases lying between them. The CDR3 protein is CASNPKRGNTGELFF. CDR3 sequence (DNA): TGTGCCAGCAACCCCAAGAGAGGGAACACCGGGGAGCTGTTTTTT. Together with reference TRBV2 and TRBJ2-2, the CDR3 gives the full variable domain: EPEVTQTPSHQVTQMGQEVILRCVPISNHLYFYWYRQILGQKVEFLVSFYNNEISEKSEIFDDQFSVERPDGSNFTLKIRSTKLEDSAMYFCASNPKRGNTGELFFGEGSRLTVL.

This clone was counted a few times. J is TRBJ2-3 and V is TRBV19, with D possibly being TRBD1 (6 bases). The length of the CDR3 is 13 residues. Per the germline V gene, CDR1 is LNHDA and CDR2 is SQIVND (reference sequence). The V end lost 5 bases, the J end lost 4 bases, and 10 bases lay between the germline ends. The CDR3 here is CASSQQGPDTQYF. In DNA, the CDR3 is TGTGCCAGTAGTCAACAGGGTCCAGATACGCAGTATTTT.

V and J are TRBV5-1 and TRBJ2-2, with 12 positions matching TRBD2. V shed 4 bases, J shed 6 bases, and the junction held 22 bases outside the gene matches. Germline V gene data show CDR1 as SGHRS and CDR2 as YFSETQ. The CDR3 spans 21 residues. The CDR3 reads CASSLGLTFKPGLAGPGELFF. CDR3 in DNA: TGCGCCAGCAGCCTGGGACTAACCTTTAAACCGGGACTAGCGGGTCCCGGGGAGCTGTTTTTT.

The J gene is TRBJ2-7, the V gene TRBV15; D could derive from TRBD1 or TRBD2 (5 bases each). This CDR3 comprises 14 residues. V dropped 5 bases and J dropped 6 bases, with 17 bases sitting between them. From germline, CDR1 is LNHNV and CDR2 YYDKDF (reference sequence). CDR3 region: CATSLGTTSGEQYF. DNA for the CDR3: TGTGCCACCAGCCTTGGGACCACTAGTGGCGAGCAGTACTTC.

The V gene is TRBV7-2, the J gene TRBJ2-5; 10 bases are a match to TRBD2. Per the germline V gene, CDR1 is SGHTA and CDR2 is FQGNSA. J gave up 0 bases and V 5 bases, and 3 bases lay outside the gene matches. The CDR3 covers 15 residues. The CDR3 coding sequence is TGTGCCAGCAGCCAAGCGGGAGGGGACCAAGAGACCCAGTACTTC. This sequence encodes CASSQAGGDQETQYF.

The chain carries TRBV19 and TRBJ1-5; a possible D gene is TRBD1 (5 bases). Deletions cut 1 base from V and 3 bases from J, with 16 bases between. This CDR3 contains 17 residues. The germline CDR1 and CDR2 sequences are LNHDA and SQIVND (reference sequence). The CDR3 protein is CASSIGEGLGANQPQHF. The CDR3 nucleotides read TGTGCCAGTAGTATAGGGGAGGGGTTGGGAGCCAATCAGCCCCAGCATTTT.

The chain recombines TRBV7-9 with TRBJ1-5, with unresolved D. Germline V lookup: CDR1 SEHNR, CDR2 FQNEAQ (reference sequence). The V end was cut by 5 bases, the J end by 0 bases, with 8 bases between. This CDR3 region has 14 residues. CDR3 sequence: CASSLGYSNQPQHF. The CDR3 coding sequence is TGTGCCAGCAGCCTAGGGTATAGCAATCAGCCCCAGCATTTT.

J is TRBJ1-2 and V is TRBV5-8, with D maybe TRBD1 (5 bases). The V gene's germline CDR1 is SGHTS and CDR2 YDEGEE. There are 14 residues in the CDR3. The germline V and J ends were trimmed by 5 bases and 9 bases, with 20 bases remaining between them. CDR3 coding DNA: TGTGCCAGCAGATCCCCTGGGGCAGGTCTAAGCTACACCTTC. Translating it yields CASRSPGAGLSYTF.